The clone carrying this T cell receptor beta chain was picked up many times. Its antigen remains unknown. This CDR3 has 14 amino acids. The germline V gene has CDR1 SGHTA and CDR2 FQGNSA. The germline V and J ends were trimmed by 3 bases and 5 bases, with 13 bases remaining between them. Amplified TCR beta CDR3 regions derived from RNA transcripts. The HTBI primer set was used in a first-round RT-PCR of the TCR CDR3. In TCRdb, the multiplex PCR reads were re-called with MiXCR into one record per CDR3 protein. The table has approximately 710,000 distinct CDR3 sequences, 17% seen once. The data originate from a study of T cells in Graves' hyperthyroidism and ophthalmopathy. General study points: Most clonotypes expanded in thyroid above 0.001 were likewise present in blood.

It was uncontrolled infection, other autoimmune disease, pregnancy or lactation that excluded patients. Diagnoses used clinical symptoms, serum thyroxine and TRAb, thyroid ultrasound and orbital computed tomography. This receptor was obtained from a man aged 45-65 years with Graves' hyperthyroidism. The chain joins TRBV7-2 to TRBJ2-5, with D tentatively TRBD2 (6 bases). Input material: blood. In nucleotides, the CDR3 is TGTGCCAGCAGCTTTTATGCCAGCGGGGAGACCCAGTACTTC. This sequence encodes CASSFYASGETQYF.